The 27 T cell receptor beta chains listed next were all sequenced from one sample in a study of control samples from healthy donors and cancer patients. Data came from immunoSEQ multiplex PCR; TCRdb stores just in-frame clones and leaves some out. The sample contains about 100,000 clones, 70% to 85% of which appear only once. Sequenced: blood. The receptor set was obtained from a man between 18 and 29 years old in good health.

J is TRBJ1-1 and V is TRBV19; D is undetermined. CDR3 length equals 14 residues. The ends were cut back, 0 bases at V and 1 base at J, with 6 bases in the middle. Germline V gene data show CDR1 as LNHDA and CDR2 as SQIVND (reference sequence). CDR3 DNA sequence: TGTGCCAGTAGTATAGATCTACAGAACACTGAAGCTTTCTTT. Its translation: CASSIDLQNTEAFF. The full variable domain, rest sourced from reference TRBV19 and TRBJ1-1, is DGGITQSPKYLFRKEGQNVTLSCEQNLNHDAMYWYRQDPGQGLRLIYYSQIVNDFQKGDIAEGYSVSREKKESFPLTVTSAQKNPTAFYLCASSIDLQNTEAFFGQGTRLTVV.

The rearrangement uses TRBV27 and TRBJ1-1; weak D call: TRBD1 (6 bases). CDR3 length equals 15 residues. Looked up from germline, CDR1 is MNHEY and CDR2 is SMNVEV (reference sequence). V gave up 2 bases and J gave up 2 bases, with 12 bases separating them. The CDR3 DNA follows: TGTGCCAGCAGTTTAATAGGGGGTAGTAACACTGAAGCTTTCTTT. Its protein is CASSLIGGSNTEAFF.

This rearrangement joins TRBV2 to TRBJ2-7; D remains unclear. The germline gives CDR1 SNHLY, CDR2 FYNNEI. The CDR3 length is 11 residues. V dropped 5 bases and J dropped 13 bases, with 15 bases sitting between them. CDR3 protein: CASSTITRGYF. CDR3 nucleotide sequence: TGTGCCAGCAGTACGATCACCCGAGGCTACTTC. Together with reference TRBV2 and TRBJ2-7, the CDR3 gives the full variable domain: EPEVTQTPSHQVTQMGQEVILRCVPISNHLYFYWYRQILGQKVEFLVSFYNNEISEKSEIFDDQFSVERPDGSNFTLKIRSTKLEDSAMYFCASSTITRGYFGPGTRLTVT.

Of note for this clone: One end of the junction is discordant with germline, which a read error may explain. This chain joins TRBV27 and TRBJ2-1, with 15 positions matching TRBD2. The CDR3 contains 13 residues. From germline, CDR1 is MNHEY and CDR2 SMNVEV (reference sequence). CDR3 residues: CASRGTSGGPGLF. The DNA of the CDR3 is TGTGCCAGCAGGGGGACTAGCGGGGGGCCCGGTCTCTTC.

The V gene is TRBV6-5, the J gene TRBJ2-3; 7 bases align to TRBD2. V was clipped by 8 bases and J by 2 bases; unmatched bases: 7. The CDR3 is made up of 14 amino acids. Germline-derived CDR1 and CDR2 are MNHEY and SVGAGI. Here the CDR3 reads CASGGRGNTDTQYF. The CDR3 DNA follows: TGTGCCAGCGGAGGGAGGGGAAACACAGATACGCAGTATTTT.

This chain connects TRBV29-1 to TRBJ1-2, with a weak D call TRBD1 (6 bases). Per the germline V gene, CDR1 is SQVTM and CDR2 is ANQGSEA. The CDR3 runs 15 residues. Deletions cut 1 base from V and 5 bases from J, with 17 bases between. The CDR3 loop reads CSVEGLDSLSYGYTF. CDR3 nucleotide sequence: TGCAGCGTTGAAGGTTTGGACAGTCTCTCTTATGGCTACACCTTC.

The chain links TRBV5-1 to TRBJ1-1, with D unclear. The CDR3 sequence is 15 residues long. The germline CDR1 and CDR2 sequences are SGHRS and YFSETQ. Trimming cost V 0 bases and J 2 bases, with 11 bases left between them. The CDR3 DNA follows: TGCGCCAGCAGCTTGGAGGGCAGCAGAAACACTGAAGCTTTCTTT. This sequence encodes CASSLEGSRNTEAFF. The full variable domain, in which reference TRBV5-1 and TRBJ1-1 provide the parts outside the CDR3, is KAGVTQTPRYLIKTRGQQVTLSCSPISGHRSVSWYQQTPGQGLQFLFEYFSETQRNKGNFPGRFSGRQFSNSRSEMNVSTLELGDSALYLCASSLEGSRNTEAFFGQGTRLTVV.

Written as DNA, the CDR3 is TGCGCCAGCAGCAGGGGTAATGAAAAACTGTTTTTT. Translation gives CASSRGNEKLFF. The gene calls are TRBV5-1 and TRBJ1-4; a weak D match, TRBD1 (5 bases). Germline values: CDR1 SGHRS, CDR2 YFSETQ. Trimming shortened V by 4 bases and J by 4 bases, and 5 bases separated the two germline ends. CDR3 length: 12 residues.

The chain couples TRBV29-1 to TRBJ1-1; 9 nucleotides line up with TRBD1. With V trimmed by 2 bases and J by 9 bases, 7 bases remained unmatched. This CDR3 is built from 13 residues. Germline V gene data show CDR1 as SQVTM and CDR2 as ANQGSEA. Here the CDR3 reads CSVERDREKKAFF. The CDR3 coding sequence is TGCAGCGTTGAAAGGGACAGGGAAAAAAAAGCTTTCTTT.

The table lists this clone with a few counts. The chain couples TRBV12-2 to TRBJ1-2; the table names TRBD1, a call not compared with the DNA. TRBV12-2 is given as a pseudogene. This CDR3 spans 11 amino acids. The CDR3 region is CASRTVGGYTF. For the CDR3, the DNA is TGTGCAAGTCGGACAGTGGGAGGCTACACCTTC.

This chain joins TRBV4-1 and TRBJ2-2; D perhaps matches TRBD2 (5 bases). Looked up from germline, CDR1 is MGHRA and CDR2 is YSYEKL. Trimming removed 1 base at V and 3 bases at J, with 12 bases between. CDR3 length equals 16 residues. CDR3 in amino acids: CASSQVLGSDTGELFF. In nucleotides, the CDR3 is TGCGCCAGCAGCCAAGTATTGGGTAGCGACACCGGGGAGCTGTTTTTT.

V is TRBV6-4 and J is TRBJ2-1, with TRBD2 matching 10 bases. V dropped 4 bases and J dropped 0; count of bases not matched to a gene: 6. The CDR3 consists of 17 residues. Germline V gene lookup returns CDR1 MRHNA and CDR2 SNTAGT. The CDR3 sequence: CASSVDSGGSSYNEQFF. The CDR3, as DNA: TGTGCCAGCAGTGTCGATAGCGGGGGGTCCTCCTACAATGAGCAGTTCTTC.

The chain uses TRBV3-1 (or the pseudogene TRBV3-2) and TRBJ1-6; D remains unclear. The V end was cut by 4 bases, the J end by 7 bases, with 20 bases between. Germline V gene data show CDR1 as LGHDT and CDR2 as YNNKEL (reference sequence). This CDR3 is 17 amino acids long. CDR3 residues: CASSLRDHSGLNSPLHF. CDR3 sequence (DNA): TGTGCCAGCAGCCTCCGAGACCACAGCGGTTTAAATTCACCCCTCCACTTT.

The chain joins TRBV7-2 to TRBJ2-6; TRBD1 agrees at 8 bases. Germline-derived CDR1 and CDR2 are SGHTA and FQGNSA. CDR3 length: 16 amino acids. V shed 4 bases and J 0 bases; nucleotides not matched to a gene: 2. The CDR3: CASSSTGGSGANVLTF. The CDR3 DNA reads as TGTGCCAGCAGCTCTACAGGGGGCTCTGGGGCCAACGTCCTGACTTTC.

CDR3 in amino acids: CASSLPGQGMRNSPLHF. DNA of the CDR3: TGTGCCAGCAGCTTGCCGGGACAGGGAATGAGAAATTCACCCCTCCACTTT. The gene calls are TRBV5-4 and TRBJ1-6; TRBD1 agrees at 9 bases. In germline, CDR1 is SGHNT, CDR2 YYREEE (reference sequence). J gave up 7 bases and V 1 base, and 9 bases lay outside the gene matches. The CDR3 spans 17 residues.

The chain employs TRBV9 and TRBJ2-3; possibly TRBD1 for D (7 bases). The V gene lost 4 bases and the J gene lost 4 bases, with 16 bases spanning the gap. The CDR3 runs 15 residues. CDR1 SGDLS and CDR2 YYNGEE come from the germline V gene. The CDR3 loop is CASSLRGGTADTQYF. The CDR3 DNA sequence: TGTGCCAGCAGCCTACGAGGGGGGACAGCAGATACGCAGTATTTT.

The rearrangement joins TRBV27 to TRBJ1-1; maybe TRBD1 (5 bases). Trimming cost V 3 bases and J 4 bases, with 15 bases left between them. Germline CDR1 is MNHEY and CDR2 is SMNVEV (reference sequence). CDR3 length: 15 amino acids. CDR3 protein: CASSFAGAWSTEAFF. The CDR3 DNA is TGTGCCAGCAGTTTCGCCGGGGCTTGGTCCACTGAAGCTTTCTTT.

The V gene is TRBV2, the J gene TRBJ1-5, with D unresolved. The germline V and J ends were trimmed by 1 base and 4 bases, with 11 bases remaining between them. The CDR3 spans 15 residues. The germline CDR1 and CDR2 sequences are SNHLY and FYNNEI. The CDR3 nucleotides are TGTGCCAGCAGTGAAGAAGGCCGAGAGAATCAGCCCCAGCATTTT. Encoded protein: CASSEEGRENQPQHF.

This clone occurred a few times. The V call is TRBV28, the J call TRBJ1-1; tentative D call: TRBD1 (5 bases). This CDR3 spans 14 amino acids. Germline values: CDR1 MDHEN, CDR2 SYDVKM. V lost 4 bases to trimming and J lost 1 base, with 10 bases between them. This CDR3 reads CASSYGGANTEAFF. The CDR3, as DNA: TGTGCCAGCAGTTACGGGGGAGCGAACACTGAAGCTTTCTTT.

In nucleotides, the CDR3 is TGTGCCAGCAGTCCTGGACTAGCGGGGGCCACAGATACGCAGTATTTT. Its translation is CASSPGLAGATDTQYF. The genes are TRBV7-2 and TRBJ2-3; TRBD2 matches 13 bases. V shed 6 bases and J 2 bases; nucleotides not matched to a gene: 5. Germline CDR1 and CDR2: SGHTA and FQGNSA. CDR3 length: 16 residues.

The CDR3 DNA is TGTGCCAGCGAAGGACAGGGGAAAGCTTTCTTT. It is translated as CASEGQGKAFF. This chain joins TRBV7-9 and TRBJ1-1; 9 positions match TRBD1. This CDR3 spans 11 amino acids. Trimming removed 8 bases from V and 9 bases from J; junction bases left unmatched: 4. Germline-derived CDR1 and CDR2 are SEHNR and FQNEAQ (reference sequence).

This sequence joins TRBV10-3 and TRBJ2-5; D is possibly TRBD1 or TRBD2 (5 bases each). The CDR3 length is 14 residues. Trimming removed 11 bases from V and 2 bases from J, with 18 bases in between. Germline values: CDR1 ENHRY, CDR2 SYGVKD. CDR3 loop: CAATPGPGQETQYF. The DNA of the CDR3 is TGTGCCGCTACTCCGGGGCCGGGACAAGAGACCCAGTACTTC.

This sequence joins TRBV15 and TRBJ2-3; D is ambiguous. CDR1 and CDR2 (germline): LNHNV, YYDKDF (reference sequence). The CDR3 totals 13 residues. Trimming left V 0 bases short and J 3 bases short, with 4 bases between. CDR3 amino acids: CATSRDPTDTQYF. CDR3 sequence (DNA): TGTGCCACCAGCAGAGATCCGACAGATACGCAGTATTTT.

V usage is TRBV20-1 and J usage is TRBJ2-3, with D possibly being TRBD2 (5 bases). This CDR3 contains 11 residues. Trimming took off 6 bases at V and 10 bases at J, with 14 bases between the two ends. Germline CDR1 is DFQATT and CDR2 is SNEGSKA (reference sequence). The CDR3: CSAGWEFAQYF. CDR3 bases: TGCAGTGCGGGTTGGGAGTTTGCGCAGTATTTT.

V is TRBV4-2 and J is TRBJ1-2; 7 bases agree with TRBD1. Germline V lookup: CDR1 LGHNA, CDR2 YNFKEQ. CDR3 length: 14 residues. With V trimmed by 4 bases and J by 3 bases, 5 bases remained unmatched. The CDR3 nucleotides read TGTGCCAGCAGCCGATCCGGGACAGACTATGGCTACACCTTC. It is translated as CASSRSGTDYGYTF.

The J gene is TRBJ2-1, the V gene TRBV2; D is unresolved. The germline V gene has CDR1 SNHLY and CDR2 FYNNEI. Trimming removed 7 bases at V and 5 bases at J, with 6 bases between. The CDR3 spans 11 residues. CDR3 DNA: TGTGCCAGCACACAGAACAATGAGCAGTTCTTC. This sequence encodes CASTQNNEQFF.

This clone was observed at least ten times. The chain has TRBV9 and TRBJ1-6, with no clear D. Germline CDR1 reads SGDLS; CDR2 reads YYNGEE. V was pared by 0 bases and J by 6 bases, with 7 bases between. The CDR3 is 14 amino acids. The CDR3 is CASSVGQVNSPLHF. The CDR3, as DNA: TGTGCCAGCAGCGTAGGACAAGTTAATTCACCCCTCCACTTT.